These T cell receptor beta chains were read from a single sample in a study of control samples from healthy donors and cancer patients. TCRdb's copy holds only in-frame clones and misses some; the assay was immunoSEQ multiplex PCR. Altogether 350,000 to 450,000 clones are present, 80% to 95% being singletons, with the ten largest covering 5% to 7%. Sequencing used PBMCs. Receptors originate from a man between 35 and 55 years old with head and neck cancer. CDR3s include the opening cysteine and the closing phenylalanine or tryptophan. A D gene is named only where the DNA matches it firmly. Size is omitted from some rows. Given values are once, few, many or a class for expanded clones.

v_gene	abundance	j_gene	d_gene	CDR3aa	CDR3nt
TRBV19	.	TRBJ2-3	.	CASTRAGLTDTQYF	TGTGCCAGCACCCGAGCGGGCCTCACAGATACGCAGTATTTT
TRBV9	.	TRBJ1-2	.	CASSDSSRVPRGYTF	TGTGCCAGCAGCGACTCATCCCGGGTTCCAAGGGGCTACACCTTC
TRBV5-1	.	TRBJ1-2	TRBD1	CASSLDRGDGYTF	TGCGCCAGCAGCTTGGACAGGGGGGATGGCTACACCTTC
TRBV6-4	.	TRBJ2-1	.	CASRLTASSYNEQFF	TGTGCCAGCAGGCTGACCGCGAGCTCCTACAATGAGCAGTTCTTC
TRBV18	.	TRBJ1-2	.	CASSPEVSYGYTF	TGTGCCAGCTCACCAGAGGTCTCCTATGGCTACACCTTC
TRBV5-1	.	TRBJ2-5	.	CASSLALREGGETQYF	TGCGCCAGCAGCTTGGCGTTGAGGGAAGGGGGAGAGACCCAGTACTTC
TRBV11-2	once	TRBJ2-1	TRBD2	CASSSGLAGGWHNEQFF	TGTGCCAGCAGCTCGGGACTAGCGGGAGGGTGGCACAATGAGCAGTTCTTC
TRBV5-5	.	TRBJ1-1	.	CASLSRLNTEAFF	TGTGCCAGCCTTTCCAGGCTGAACACTGAAGCTTTCTTT
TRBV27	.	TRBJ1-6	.	CASSLGQFLPLHF	TGTGCCAGCAGTTTAGGGCAGTTTCTGCCCCTCCACTTT
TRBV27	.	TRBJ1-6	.	CASPMVGPPAQYNSPLHF	TGTGCCAGCCCTATGGTTGGGCCACCGGCACAGTATAATTCACCCCTCCACTTT
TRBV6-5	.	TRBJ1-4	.	CASSYSTGTVEKLFF	TGTGCCAGCAGTTACTCGACGGGGACCGTTGAAAAACTGTTTTTT
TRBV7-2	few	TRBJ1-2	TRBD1	CASSPGQGRFYGYTF	TGTGCCAGCAGCCCCGGACAGGGACGCTTCTATGGCTACACCTTC
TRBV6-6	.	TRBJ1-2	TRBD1	CASSRDRSYGYTF	TGTGCCAGCAGCCGGGACAGGAGCTATGGCTACACCTTC
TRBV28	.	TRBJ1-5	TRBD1	CASSLITGGSNQPQHF	TGTGCCAGCAGTTTAATAACAGGGGGGAGCAATCAGCCCCAGCATTTT
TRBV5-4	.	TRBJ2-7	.	CASSLNRAGDEQYF	TGTGCCAGCAGCTTGAACAGGGCAGGAGACGAGCAGTACTTC
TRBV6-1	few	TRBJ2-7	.	CASSEPGTYEQYF	TGTGCCAGCAGTGAACCGGGAACCTACGAGCAGTACTTC
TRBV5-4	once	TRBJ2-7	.	CASSPRGGKGYEQYF	TGTGCCAGCAGCCCCAGGGGCGGGAAGGGCTACGAGCAGTACTTC
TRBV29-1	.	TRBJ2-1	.	CSVRMWAGALYNEQFF	TGCAGCGTTCGTATGTGGGCGGGGGCCCTATACAATGAGCAGTTCTTC
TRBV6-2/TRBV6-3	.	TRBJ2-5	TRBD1	CASSRISGTGGRETQYF	TGTGCCAGCAGCCGCATATCCGGGACAGGGGGACGAGAGACCCAGTACTTC
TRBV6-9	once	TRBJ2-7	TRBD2	CASSYSERGPTLFEQYF	TGTGCCAGCAGTTATTCGGAGCGGGGACCAACTTTATTTGAGCAGTACTTC
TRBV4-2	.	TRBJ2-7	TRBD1	CASSLTPQGADEQYF	TGTGCCAGCAGCCTAACTCCACAGGGGGCTGACGAGCAGTACTTC
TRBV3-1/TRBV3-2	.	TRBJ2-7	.	CASSFLTSSYEQYF	TGTGCCAGCAGTTTTCTAACTAGCTCCTACGAGCAGTACTTC
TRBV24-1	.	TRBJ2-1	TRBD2	CATSDLSGGEHNEQFF	TGTGCCACCAGTGATCTAAGCGGGGGGGAACACAATGAGCAGTTCTTC
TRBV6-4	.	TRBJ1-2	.	CASRDGTRDGYTF	TGTGCCAGCAGAGACGGGACAAGGGACGGCTACACCTTC